Each of the 29 T cell receptor beta chains below was sequenced from the same sample in a study of beta chain features in type 1 diabetes. Study-level results: In every one of the four CD4+ subsets, TCRB CDR3s were moderately but significantly shorter in Type 1 diabetes patients.

The investigators reverse transcribed all of the isolated RNA, so they sequenced expressed TCRB transcripts. The table came from immunoSEQ multiplex PCR; TCRdb's copy has only in-frame clones and leaves some out. The sample yields some 640,000 clones, roughly 13% seen once. No antigen has been assigned to these receptors. The specimen sequenced was naive CD4+ T cells from blood. The receptors originated from a man younger than 30 with type 1 diabetes.

V gene TRBV29-1 combines with J gene TRBJ2-5; D is undetermined. V was trimmed by 8 bases and J by 0 bases, leaving 13 bases between them. Germline V gives CDR1 SQVTM, CDR2 ANQGSEA. The CDR3 is 13 residues long. The CDR3 DNA reads as TGCAGCTGTACGGTAACCTACCAAGAGACCCAGTACTTC. Translated, it gives CSCTVTYQETQYF.

This clone came up a few times. Here the CDR3 reads CASSGGSRTDTQYF. In DNA form, the CDR3 reads TGTGCCAGCAGCGGCGGGTCTCGCACAGATACGCAGTATTTT. The J gene is TRBJ2-3, the V gene TRBV5-6; D is possibly TRBD2 (5 bases). Trimming shortened V by 4 bases and J by 1 base, and 10 bases separated the two germline ends. The germline gives CDR1 SGHDT, CDR2 YYEEEE. This CDR3 is built from 14 residues.

For this clone: Other DNA variants within this sample encode the same CDR3. V and J are TRBV5-1 and TRBJ1-1, with 9 bases fitting TRBD1. The trim removed 4 bases at V and 5 bases at J, leaving 6 bases unmatched. The CDR3 runs 14 residues. Germline assignment: CDR1 SGHRS and CDR2 YFSETQ. The CDR3 DNA reads as TGCGCCAGCAGCCAAGGACAGGGGCGGACTGAAGCTTTCTTT. Protein product: CASSQGQGRTEAFF.

This chain uses TRBV29-1 with TRBJ2-7; 12 nucleotides agree with TRBD2. Germline loops: CDR1 SQVTM, CDR2 ANQGSEA. V trimming: 6 bases; J trimming: 6 bases; junction bases outside the gene matches: 9. The CDR3 runs 14 residues. The CDR3 spells CSVTSGSPPAEQYF. DNA for the CDR3: TGCAGCGTGACTAGCGGGAGCCCCCCTGCCGAGCAGTACTTC.

The rearrangement links TRBV6-1 to TRBJ1-1; TRBD1 matches 8 bases. The trim removed 3 bases at V and 1 base at J, leaving 4 bases unmatched. The CDR3 loop spans 15 amino acids. Germline V lookup: CDR1 MNHNS, CDR2 SASEGT. This CDR3 is CASSDRTGGNTEAFF. The CDR3 region has the DNA TGTGCCAGCAGTGACCGAACAGGGGGGAACACTGAAGCTTTCTTT.

This clone was picked up one time. Other nucleotide sequences in the sample specify the same CDR3. This chain joins TRBV30 and TRBJ1-6; D may be TRBD1 (6 bases). Per germline, CDR1 GTSNPN and CDR2 SVGIG (reference sequence). The CDR3 extends over 12 amino acids. The ends were cut back, 4 bases at V and 6 bases at J, with 7 bases in the middle. CDR3 amino acids: CAWNRVNSPLHF. The CDR3 DNA reads as TGTGCCTGGAACAGGGTTAATTCACCCCTCCACTTT.

This chain connects TRBV2 to TRBJ2-7, with 8 bases that match TRBD2. Trimming cost V 6 bases and J 3 bases; bases outside gene matches: 7. CDR1 is SNHLY, CDR2 FYNNEI, per germline. CDR3 length: 14 residues. CDR3 sequence reads: CASRAGTSYYEQYF. The CDR3 DNA reads TGTGCCAGCAGGGCCGGGACTAGTTACTACGAGCAGTACTTC. Filled out from reference TRBV2 and TRBJ2-7, the complete variable domain reads EPEVTQTPSHQVTQMGQEVILRCVPISNHLYFYWYRQILGQKVEFLVSFYNNEISEKSEIFDDQFSVERPDGSNFTLKIRSTKLEDSAMYFCASRAGTSYYEQYFGPGTRLTVT.

This clone has a handful of counts. The genes are TRBV30 and TRBJ2-7; unclear D gene. Germline CDR1 is GTSNPN and CDR2 is SVGIG (reference sequence). The CDR3 extends over 14 amino acids. The V and J ends lost 0 bases and 2 bases respectively, with 11 bases between them. Here the CDR3 reads CAWSVGSVTYEQYF. DNA of the CDR3: TGTGCCTGGAGTGTAGGGTCAGTGACCTACGAGCAGTACTTC.

V gene TRBV27 combines with J gene TRBJ2-7; D not resolved. The CDR3 is made up of 15 amino acids. V lost 1 base and J 3 bases, leaving 13 bases between the germline ends. The germline V gene has CDR1 MNHEY and CDR2 SMNVEV (reference sequence). CDR3 in DNA: TGTGCCAGCAGTTTATTAGGGCCAAAAATCTACGAGCAGTACTTC. Amino acids: CASSLLGPKIYEQYF.

This clone was observed a handful of times. This rearrangement joins TRBV6-6 to TRBJ1-6; D possibly corresponds to TRBD1 (6 bases). The germline V gene encodes CDR1 MNHNY and CDR2 SVGAGI (reference sequence). This CDR3 spans 14 amino acids. The ends were cut back, 6 bases at V and 7 bases at J, with 13 bases in the middle. Written as DNA, the CDR3 is TGTGCCAGCAGACCGGGACACAGAAATTCACCCCTCCACTTT. Translation: CASRPGHRNSPLHF.

The rearrangement joins TRBV2 to TRBJ2-5; 10 bases are a match to TRBD2. CDR3 length equals 14 residues. J lost 4 bases, V lost 7 bases, and 6 bases had no gene match. The germline V gene encodes CDR1 SNHLY and CDR2 FYNNEI. CDR3 nucleotides: TGTGCCAGCAAAAGGACTAGCGGAGGAGAGACCCAGTACTTC. It encodes CASKRTSGGETQYF.

This sequence joins TRBV29-1 and TRBJ2-3; no clear D gene. The V end was cut by 3 bases, the J end by 0 bases, with 4 bases between. Germline CDR1 and CDR2: SQVTM and ANQGSEA. The CDR3 length is 12 residues. CDR3 bases: TGCAGCGTTGAGACTAGCACAGATACGCAGTATTTT. It yields the protein CSVETSTDTQYF.

This chain links TRBV7-9 with TRBJ2-2; D is unclear. The V and J ends lost 2 bases and 1 base respectively, with 8 bases between them. The CDR3 is made up of 15 amino acids. Germline V gives CDR1 SEHNR, CDR2 FQNEAQ (reference sequence). In nucleotides, the CDR3 is TGTGCCAGCAGCTTAAAAAACTTGAACACCGGGGAGCTGTTTTTT. Residues: CASSLKNLNTGELFF.

This clone was seen a few times. The chain is built from TRBV29-1 and TRBJ1-4; 9 bases fit TRBD1. V lost 8 bases to trimming and J lost 6 bases; unmatched junction nucleotides: 4. Germline CDR1 SQVTM, CDR2 ANQGSEA. This CDR3 is 12 amino acids long. CDR3 residues: CSQQGADEKLFF. CDR3 DNA: TGCAGCCAACAGGGGGCTGATGAAAAACTGTTTTTT.

The V call is TRBV5-1, the J call TRBJ1-1; tentatively, D is TRBD1 (6 bases). Trimming left V 0 bases short and J 4 bases short, with 13 bases between. Germline V gene data show CDR1 as SGHRS and CDR2 as YFSETQ. This CDR3 region has 15 residues. CDR3 DNA: TGCGCCAGCAGCTTGGAGGCTACAGGGCGCACTGAAGCTTTCTTT. This gives the protein CASSLEATGRTEAFF.

This clone was seen more than once but under ten times. The chain joins TRBV5-6 to TRBJ1-3; no firm D call. CDR1 is SGHDT, CDR2 YYEEEE, per germline. Trimming stripped 0 bases from V and 2 bases from J, with 15 bases between. CDR3 length: 17 amino acids. CDR3 amino acids: CASSLVGGEKTGNTIYF. The CDR3 DNA sequence: TGTGCCAGCAGCTTGGTAGGCGGGGAGAAGACTGGAAACACCATATATTTT.

Here the CDR3 reads CASSPNPGQGVSGANVLTF. The CDR3 coding sequence is TGCGCCAGCAGCCCGAACCCCGGACAGGGAGTAAGTGGGGCCAACGTCCTGACTTTC. This sequence joins TRBV5-1 and TRBJ2-6; 8 bases agree with TRBD1. Germline-derived CDR1 and CDR2 are SGHRS and YFSETQ. This CDR3 has 19 amino acids. V was pared by 4 bases and J by 3 bases, with 15 bases of the junction left unmatched.

In this sample, this clone turned up a few times. The chain links TRBV30 to TRBJ1-1, with D hard to call. V gave up 1 base and J gave up 5 bases, with 8 bases separating them. The CDR3 is 12 residues long. Germline V gives CDR1 GTSNPN, CDR2 SVGIG (reference sequence). CDR3 protein: CAWSALGTEAFF. The CDR3 coding sequence is TGTGCCTGGAGTGCCCTTGGGACTGAAGCTTTCTTT.

This clone was picked up a small number of times. The chain has TRBV10-3 and TRBJ1-2, with 8 bases lining up with TRBD1. Germline lookup yields CDR1 ENHRY and CDR2 SYGVKD. This CDR3 is 16 amino acids long. V lost 6 bases, J lost 4 bases, and 13 bases stayed unmatched. The CDR3 spells CAIRSPGQAEGYGYTF. As DNA, the CDR3 is TGTGCCATCAGGTCACCGGGACAGGCAGAGGGCTATGGCTACACCTTC.

Only a few counts were recorded for this clone. One end of the junction does not line up with germline, which may come from a read error. V usage is TRBV7-7 and J usage is TRBJ2-5, with unresolved D. Germline-derived CDR1 and CDR2 are SSHAT and FNYEAQ (reference sequence). The CDR3 is made up of 17 amino acids. The CDR3 sequence: CASSLGYSGATGETQYF. Here the CDR3 DNA reads TGTGCTAGCAGCTTAGGCTACTCCGGTGCGACCGGCGAGACCCAGTACTTC.

Only a few counts were recorded for this clone. The chain uses TRBV7-2 and TRBJ2-2; possible D gene TRBD2, 6 bases. V lost 7 bases and J lost 6, with 15 bases in between. The CDR3 length is 14 residues. Germline CDR1 is SGHTA and CDR2 is FQGNSA. The CDR3 loop is CASIHDPGAGELFF. CDR3 DNA: TGTGCCAGCATCCATGACCCGGGGGCCGGGGAGCTGTTTTTT.

There are a few counts of this clone. The rearrangement links TRBV2 to TRBJ1-1, with unresolved D. This CDR3 spans 14 amino acids. V gave up 4 bases and J gave up 1 base, with 10 bases separating them. Germline loops: CDR1 SNHLY, CDR2 FYNNEI. CDR3 sequence (DNA): TGTGCCAGCAGTGCGGCCGAGTGGAACACTGAAGCTTTCTTT. This sequence encodes CASSAAEWNTEAFF. Drawing the rest from reference TRBV2 and TRBJ1-1, the complete variable domain is EPEVTQTPSHQVTQMGQEVILRCVPISNHLYFYWYRQILGQKVEFLVSFYNNEISEKSEIFDDQFSVERPDGSNFTLKIRSTKLEDSAMYFCASSAAEWNTEAFFGQGTRLTVV.

This rearrangement joins TRBV28 to TRBJ2-7, with a possible D match to TRBD1 (5 bases). This CDR3 has 14 residues. V was cut by 3 bases and J by 3 bases, with 12 bases left in between. Germline V gives CDR1 MDHEN, CDR2 SYDVKM. The CDR3: CASSFQPGNYEQYF. The CDR3 DNA follows: TGTGCCAGCAGTTTTCAGCCAGGGAACTACGAGCAGTACTTC.

This chain joins TRBV6-6 and TRBJ2-7; possibly TRBD2 for D (5 bases). CDR3 size: 14 residues. Germline CDR1 MNHNY, CDR2 SVGAGI (reference sequence). Trimming shortened V by 7 bases and J by 4 bases, and 17 bases separated the two germline ends. The CDR3 spells CASTPEGRSYEQYF. DNA for the CDR3: TGTGCCAGCACCCCAGAGGGCAGGAGTTACGAGCAGTACTTC.

This clone was detected only a few times. V and J are TRBV9 and TRBJ2-7; D ambiguous. The V gene lost 5 bases and the J gene lost 3 bases, with 18 bases spanning the gap. The CDR3 spans 15 residues. The germline V gene encodes CDR1 SGDLS and CDR2 YYNGEE. CDR3: CASSAQVGSVYEQYF. The DNA of the CDR3 is TGTGCCAGCAGTGCGCAGGTAGGGTCGGTCTACGAGCAGTACTTC.

CDR3 in DNA: TGTGCCAGCAGCTTAGTTACAGGGGCAATCAATCAGCCCCAGCATTTT. Its protein is CASSLVTGAINQPQHF. The chain is built from TRBV7-2 and TRBJ1-5, with 7 bases aligning to TRBD1. Trimming at V came to 1 base and at J to 3 bases, leaving 6 bases not matched to a gene. Germline assignment: CDR1 SGHTA and CDR2 FQGNSA. This CDR3 region has 16 residues.

This clone was counted between two and nine times. This sequence joins TRBV5-1 and TRBJ2-5, with D perhaps matching TRBD1 (5 bases). CDR3 size: 13 residues. Trimming shortened V by 6 bases and J by 0 bases, and 9 bases separated the two germline ends. Germline loops: CDR1 SGHRS, CDR2 YFSETQ. The CDR3 spells CASTQGYQETQYF. DNA of the CDR3: TGCGCCAGCACCCAGGGATACCAAGAGACCCAGTACTTC.

The J gene is TRBJ2-1, the V gene TRBV28; either TRBD1 or TRBD2 may fit D (5 bases each). The germline V gene encodes CDR1 MDHEN and CDR2 SYDVKM. The CDR3 has 15 residues. V lost 0 bases and J lost 8, with 14 bases in between. CDR3 DNA: TGTGCCAGCAGTTTATGGGGGACGAGTGGGGATGAGCAGTTCTTC. Amino acid sequence: CASSLWGTSGDEQFF.

V gene TRBV7-3 combines with J gene TRBJ1-1, with a possible D match to TRBD1 (6 bases). The ends were cut back, 7 bases at V and 5 bases at J, with 23 bases in the middle. CDR3 length equals 16 residues. Germline assignment: CDR1 SGHTA and CDR2 FQGTGA. In nucleotides, the CDR3 is TGTGCCAGCAAGCCCAACGGGGGGGCGCGAAGAACTGAAGCTTTCTTT. It is translated as CASKPNGGARRTEAFF.